This T cell receptor (beta chain) was sequenced in a study of T cells in Graves' hyperthyroidism and ophthalmopathy. Diagnosis of hyperthyroidism was new in patients aged 18 to 65, and its duration was under 2 months. Amplification of TCR beta CDR3 regions was performed using RNA transcripts as template. A first-round RT-PCR of the TCR CDR3 used the HTBI primer set. TCRdb reprocessed the multiplex PCR reads via MiXCR and lists one record per CDR3 protein. The sample carries some 270,000 distinct CDR3 sequences, roughly 13% recorded once. This clonotype was counted many times. The TCR comes from a middle-aged woman with Graves' hyperthyroidism. The sample comprised blood.

The CDR3 spells CASSYSEYTEAFF. The CDR3, as DNA: TGTGCCAGCAGTTACTCGGAGTACACTGAAGCTTTCTTT. This rearrangement joins TRBV6-6 to TRBJ1-1, with unresolved D. CDR1 is MNHNY, CDR2 SVGAGI, per germline (reference sequence). This CDR3 comprises 13 residues. V lost 0 bases and J lost 3, with 5 bases in between.